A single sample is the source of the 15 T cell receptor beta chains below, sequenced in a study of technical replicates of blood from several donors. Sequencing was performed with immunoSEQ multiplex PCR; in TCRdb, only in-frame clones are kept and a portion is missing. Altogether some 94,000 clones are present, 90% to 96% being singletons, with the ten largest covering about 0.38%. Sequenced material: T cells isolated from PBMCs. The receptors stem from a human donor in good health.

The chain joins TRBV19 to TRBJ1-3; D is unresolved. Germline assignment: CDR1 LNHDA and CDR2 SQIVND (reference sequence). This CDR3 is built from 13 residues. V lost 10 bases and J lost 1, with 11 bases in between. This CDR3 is CATLSASGNTIYF. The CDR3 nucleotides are TGTGCCACATTGAGTGCATCTGGAAACACCATATATTTT.

CDR3 amino acids: CASSLPGVGNTIYF. The CDR3 region has the DNA TGTGCCAGCAGCCTTCCCGGGGTCGGAAACACCATATATTTT. V gene TRBV7-2 combines with J gene TRBJ1-3; D is unresolved. Trimming took 5 bases from V and 4 from J, leaving 12 bases between them. Germline assignment: CDR1 SGHTA and CDR2 FQGNSA. The CDR3 covers 14 residues.

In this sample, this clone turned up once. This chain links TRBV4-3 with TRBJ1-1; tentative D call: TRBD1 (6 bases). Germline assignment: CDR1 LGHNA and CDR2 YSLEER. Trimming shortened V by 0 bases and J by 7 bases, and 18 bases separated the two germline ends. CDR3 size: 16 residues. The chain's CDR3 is CASSQEFRDTGIEAFF. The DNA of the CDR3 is TGCGCCAGCAGCCAAGAGTTCCGGGACACGGGCATTGAAGCTTTCTTT.

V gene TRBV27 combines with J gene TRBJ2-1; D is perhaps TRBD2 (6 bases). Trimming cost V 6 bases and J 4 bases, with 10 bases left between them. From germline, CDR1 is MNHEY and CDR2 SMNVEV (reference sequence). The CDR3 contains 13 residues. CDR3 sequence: CASRLAFYNEQFF. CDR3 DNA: TGTGCCAGCAGACTAGCCTTTTACAATGAGCAGTTCTTC.

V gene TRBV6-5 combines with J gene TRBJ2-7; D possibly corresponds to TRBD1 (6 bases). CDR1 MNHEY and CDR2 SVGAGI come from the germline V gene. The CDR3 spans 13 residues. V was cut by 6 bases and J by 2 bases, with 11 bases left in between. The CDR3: CASSAQGTYEQYF. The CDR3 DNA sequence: TGTGCCAGCAGCGCACAGGGCACCTACGAGCAGTACTTC.

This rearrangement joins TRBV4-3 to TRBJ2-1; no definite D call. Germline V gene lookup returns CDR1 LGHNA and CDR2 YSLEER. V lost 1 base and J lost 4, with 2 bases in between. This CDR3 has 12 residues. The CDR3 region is CASSQVYNEQFF. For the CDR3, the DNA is TGCGCCAGCAGCCAAGTATACAATGAGCAGTTCTTC.

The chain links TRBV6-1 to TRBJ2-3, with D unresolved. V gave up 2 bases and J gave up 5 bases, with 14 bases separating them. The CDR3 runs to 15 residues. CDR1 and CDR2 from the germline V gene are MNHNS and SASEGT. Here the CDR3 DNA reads TGTGCCAGCAGTGAACTAAGCCGCCTGGTAGATACGCAGTATTTT. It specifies CASSELSRLVDTQYF.

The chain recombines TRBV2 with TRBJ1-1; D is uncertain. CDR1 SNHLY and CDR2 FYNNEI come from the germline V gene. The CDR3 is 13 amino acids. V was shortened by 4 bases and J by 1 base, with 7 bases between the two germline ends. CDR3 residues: CASSGERNTEAFF. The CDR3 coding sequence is TGTGCCAGCAGTGGGGAGAGGAACACTGAAGCTTTCTTT. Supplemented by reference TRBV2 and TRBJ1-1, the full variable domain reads EPEVTQTPSHQVTQMGQEVILRCVPISNHLYFYWYRQILGQKVEFLVSFYNNEISEKSEIFDDQFSVERPDGSNFTLKIRSTKLEDSAMYFCASSGERNTEAFFGQGTRLTVV.

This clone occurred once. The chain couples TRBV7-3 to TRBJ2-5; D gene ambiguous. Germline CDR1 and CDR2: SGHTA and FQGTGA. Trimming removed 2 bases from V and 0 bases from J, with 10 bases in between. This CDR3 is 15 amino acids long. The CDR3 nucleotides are TGTGCCAGCAGCTTAGGTCCCCGGGACCAAGAGACCCAGTACTTC. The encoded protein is CASSLGPRDQETQYF.

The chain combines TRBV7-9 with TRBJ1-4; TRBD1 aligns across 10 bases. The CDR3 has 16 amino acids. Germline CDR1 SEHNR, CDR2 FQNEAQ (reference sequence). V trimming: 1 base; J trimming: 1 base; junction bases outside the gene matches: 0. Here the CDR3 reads CASSLGTGGTNEKLFF. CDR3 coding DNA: TGTGCCAGCAGCTTAGGGACAGGGGGAACTAATGAAAAACTGTTTTTT.

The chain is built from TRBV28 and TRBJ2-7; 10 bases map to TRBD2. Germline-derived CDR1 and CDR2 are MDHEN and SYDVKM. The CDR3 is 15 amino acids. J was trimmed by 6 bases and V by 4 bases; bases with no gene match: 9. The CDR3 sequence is CASSSLAGVTPEQYF. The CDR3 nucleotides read TGTGCCAGCAGTTCCCTAGCGGGAGTAACTCCCGAGCAGTACTTC.

DNA for the CDR3: TGTGCCAGCAGCGCCGCGGGTCGGTCGAACACCGGGGAGCTGTTTTTT. Protein: CASSAAGRSNTGELFF. V gene TRBV11-2 combines with J gene TRBJ2-2; the D gene is possibly TRBD2 (5 bases). CDR3 length: 16 amino acids. The germline V gene has CDR1 SGHAT and CDR2 FQNNGV. Trimming cost V 5 bases and J 0 bases, with 13 bases left between them.

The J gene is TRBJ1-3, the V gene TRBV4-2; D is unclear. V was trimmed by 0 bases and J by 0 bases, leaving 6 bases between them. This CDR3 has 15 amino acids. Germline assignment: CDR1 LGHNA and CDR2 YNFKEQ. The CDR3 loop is CASSQEWSSGNTIYF. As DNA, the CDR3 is TGTGCCAGCAGCCAAGAGTGGAGCTCTGGAAACACCATATATTTT.

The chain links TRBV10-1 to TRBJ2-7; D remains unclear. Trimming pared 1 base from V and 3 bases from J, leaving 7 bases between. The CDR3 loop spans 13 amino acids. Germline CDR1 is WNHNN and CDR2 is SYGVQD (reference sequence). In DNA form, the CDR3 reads TGCGCCAGCAGTGAGTTACCGGGCTACGAGCAGTACTTC. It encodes CASSELPGYEQYF.

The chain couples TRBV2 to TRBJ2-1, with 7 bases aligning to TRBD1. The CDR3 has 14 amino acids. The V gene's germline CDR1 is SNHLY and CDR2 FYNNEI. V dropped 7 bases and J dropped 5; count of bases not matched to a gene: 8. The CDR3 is CASTIKTGNNEQFF. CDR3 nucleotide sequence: TGTGCCAGCACCATCAAGACAGGGAACAATGAGCAGTTCTTC.